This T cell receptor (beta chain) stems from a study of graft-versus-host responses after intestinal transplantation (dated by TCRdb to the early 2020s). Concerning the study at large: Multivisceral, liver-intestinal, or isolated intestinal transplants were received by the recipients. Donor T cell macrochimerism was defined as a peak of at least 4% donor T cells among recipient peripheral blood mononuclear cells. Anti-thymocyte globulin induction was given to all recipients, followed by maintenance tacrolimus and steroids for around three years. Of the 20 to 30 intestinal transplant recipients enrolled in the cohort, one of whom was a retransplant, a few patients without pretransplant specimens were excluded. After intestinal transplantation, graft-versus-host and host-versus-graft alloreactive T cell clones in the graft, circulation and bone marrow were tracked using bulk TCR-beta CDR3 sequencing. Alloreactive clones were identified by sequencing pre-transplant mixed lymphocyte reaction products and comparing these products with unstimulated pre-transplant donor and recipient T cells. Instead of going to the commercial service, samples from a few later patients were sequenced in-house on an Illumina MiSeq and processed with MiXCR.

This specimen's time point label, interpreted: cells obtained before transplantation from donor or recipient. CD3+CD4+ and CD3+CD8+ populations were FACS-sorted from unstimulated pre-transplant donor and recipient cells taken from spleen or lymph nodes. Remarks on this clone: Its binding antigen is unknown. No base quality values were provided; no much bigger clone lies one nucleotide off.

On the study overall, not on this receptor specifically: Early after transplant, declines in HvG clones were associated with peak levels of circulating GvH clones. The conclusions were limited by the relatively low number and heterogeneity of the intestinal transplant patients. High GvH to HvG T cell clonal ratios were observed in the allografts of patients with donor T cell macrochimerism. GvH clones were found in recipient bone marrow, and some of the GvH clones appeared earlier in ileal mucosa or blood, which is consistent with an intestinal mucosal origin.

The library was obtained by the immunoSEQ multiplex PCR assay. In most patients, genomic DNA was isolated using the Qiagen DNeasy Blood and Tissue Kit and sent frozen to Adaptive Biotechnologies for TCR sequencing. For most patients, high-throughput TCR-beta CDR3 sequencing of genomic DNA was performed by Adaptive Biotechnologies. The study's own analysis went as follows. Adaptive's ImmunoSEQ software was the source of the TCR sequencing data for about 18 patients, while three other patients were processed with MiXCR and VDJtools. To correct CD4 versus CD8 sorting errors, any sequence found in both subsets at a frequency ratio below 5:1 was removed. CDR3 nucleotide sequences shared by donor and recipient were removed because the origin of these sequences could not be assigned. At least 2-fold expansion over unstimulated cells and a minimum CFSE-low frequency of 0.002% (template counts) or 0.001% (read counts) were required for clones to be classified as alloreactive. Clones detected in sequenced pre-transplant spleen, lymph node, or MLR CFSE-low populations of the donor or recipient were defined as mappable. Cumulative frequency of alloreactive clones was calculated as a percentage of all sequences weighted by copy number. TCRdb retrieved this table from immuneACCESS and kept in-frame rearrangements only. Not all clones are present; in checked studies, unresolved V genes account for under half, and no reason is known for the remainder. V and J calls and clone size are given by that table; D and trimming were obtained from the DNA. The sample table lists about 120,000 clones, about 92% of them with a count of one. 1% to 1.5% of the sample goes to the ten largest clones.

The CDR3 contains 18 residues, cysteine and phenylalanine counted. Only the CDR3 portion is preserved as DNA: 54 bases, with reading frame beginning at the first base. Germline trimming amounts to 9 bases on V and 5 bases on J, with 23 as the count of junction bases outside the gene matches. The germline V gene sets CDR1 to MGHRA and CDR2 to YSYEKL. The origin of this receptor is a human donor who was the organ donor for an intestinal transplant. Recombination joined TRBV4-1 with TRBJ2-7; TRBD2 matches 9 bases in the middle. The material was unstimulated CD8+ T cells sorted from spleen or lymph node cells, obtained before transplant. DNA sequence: TGCGCCAGTAGTCAACTAGCGGGCGGGAGGCCCCTGGGTGACGAGCAGTACTTC. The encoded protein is CASSQLAGGRPLGDEQYF.